A single sample is the source of the 31 T cell receptor beta chains below, sequenced in a study of a mutant IDH1 vaccine in newly diagnosed glioma. Time point here: week 11, during vaccination. Each vaccine dose was 300 ug of mutant IDH1 20-mer peptide, with topical imiquimod. Their target antigens are unknown. The assay was immunoSEQ multiplex PCR, and TCRdb's table has in-frame clones only and misses some. The data show around 57,000 clones, with around 91% seen just once and more than 1.5% held by the top ten. Here the sequenced sample was PBMCs, taken from a glioma patient whose treatment included an IDH1 peptide vaccine. The source is a man aged 35-49 years with glioma.

As concerns this clone: Other DNA sequences in this specimen translate into the identical CDR3. V is TRBV2 and J is TRBJ1-3; D is undetermined. Germline loops: CDR1 SNHLY, CDR2 FYNNEI. There are 15 residues in the CDR3. Trimming pared 0 bases from V and 0 bases from J, leaving 6 bases between. CDR3 DNA: TGTGCCAGCAGTGAAGCGGGCCTCTCTGGAAACACCATATATTTT. The encoded protein is CASSEAGLSGNTIYF.

This clone occurred a few times. V is TRBV28 and J is TRBJ2-2, with TRBD2 matching 9 bases. J was trimmed by 4 bases and V by 4 bases; bases with no gene match: 13. The CDR3 length is 18 residues. Germline V CDR1 and CDR2: MDHEN, SYDVKM. This chain's CDR3 is CASSYDLAGERVTGELFF. CDR3 DNA: TGTGCCAGCAGTTACGACTTAGCGGGAGAAAGGGTCACCGGGGAGCTGTTTTTT.

This clone was observed a single time. This rearrangement joins TRBV19 to TRBJ2-7; tentative D call: TRBD2 (5 bases). V lost 1 base and J lost 5, with 9 bases in between. The CDR3 sequence is 13 residues long. Germline V gives CDR1 LNHDA, CDR2 SQIVND (reference sequence). This CDR3 is CASSIGRANEQYF. The CDR3, as DNA: TGTGCCAGTAGTATAGGGCGGGCCAACGAGCAGTACTTC.

The chain combines TRBV7-3 with TRBJ2-7, with a possible D match to TRBD1 (6 bases). Per the germline V gene, CDR1 is SGHTA and CDR2 is FQGTGA. CDR3 length: 14 residues. V lost 1 base to trimming and J lost 6 bases, with 13 bases between them. CDR3 DNA sequence: TGTGCCAGCAGCTTAAAGGCCGTAGGGGGCGAGCAGTACTTC. Its protein is CASSLKAVGGEQYF.

The chain has TRBV28 and TRBJ1-6; a weak D match, TRBD1 (6 bases). The germline V gene encodes CDR1 MDHEN and CDR2 SYDVKM. Trimming shortened V by 4 bases and J by 0 bases, and 13 bases separated the two germline ends. The CDR3 spans 17 residues. The CDR3 loop is CASSSGQPSSYNSPLHF. The CDR3 DNA reads TGTGCCAGCAGTTCCGGACAGCCGAGCTCCTATAATTCACCCCTCCACTTT. Full variable domain (outside the CDR3, taken from reference TRBV28 and TRBJ1-6): DVKVTQSSRYLVKRTGEKVFLECVQDMDHENMFWYRQDPGLGLRLIYFSYDVKMKEKGDIPEGYSVSREKKERFSLILESASTNQTSMYLCASSSGQPSSYNSPLHFGNGTRLTVT.

The chain employs TRBV19 and TRBJ1-4; 7 positions match TRBD1. V lost 6 bases to trimming and J lost 5 bases; unmatched junction nucleotides: 6. This CDR3 comprises 14 residues. The germline CDR1 and CDR2 sequences are LNHDA and SQIVND (reference sequence). The DNA for the CDR3 is TGTGCCAGTAGCCAACAGGGGCGAAATGAAAAACTGTTTTTT. Its translation: CASSQQGRNEKLFF.

This chain's CDR3 is CASTRQGEGLYGYTF. CDR3 in DNA: TGTGCCAGCACCCGACAGGGGGAGGGGCTGTATGGCTACACCTTC. The chain joins TRBV28 to TRBJ1-2; TRBD1 agrees at 9 bases. The CDR3 consists of 15 residues. J gave up 5 bases and V 7 bases, and 11 bases lay outside the gene matches. The germline CDR1 and CDR2 sequences are MDHEN and SYDVKM.

The V call is TRBV11-3, the J call TRBJ1-1; D is uncertain. CDR3 length: 12 amino acids. CDR1 and CDR2 from the germline V gene are SGHNT and YENEEA. V gave up 1 base and J gave up 8 bases, with 8 bases separating them. This chain's CDR3 is CASSLVVEEAFF. CDR3 coding DNA: TGTGCCAGCAGCTTAGTGGTAGAGGAAGCTTTCTTT.

The rearrangement uses TRBV5-1 and TRBJ1-3; D ambiguous. Germline CDR1 SGHRS, CDR2 YFSETQ. The V end was cut by 1 base, the J end by 0 bases, with 8 bases between. This CDR3 is 15 amino acids long. CDR3 in DNA: TGCGCCAGCAGCTTGTTGGGGAGCTCTGGAAACACCATATATTTT. This sequence encodes CASSLLGSSGNTIYF.

The gene calls are TRBV2 and TRBJ2-7; unclear D gene. Germline V gene lookup returns CDR1 SNHLY and CDR2 FYNNEI. The CDR3 runs to 12 residues. The V end was cut by 6 bases, the J end by 0 bases, with 6 bases between. The CDR3 DNA reads TGTGCCAGCAGCAGGAGCTCCTACGAGCAGTACTTC. Translated: CASSRSSYEQYF.

A single count supports this clone. The J gene is TRBJ2-7, the V gene TRBV28; D unresolved. The germline V gene encodes CDR1 MDHEN and CDR2 SYDVKM. The V end lost 6 bases, the J end lost 7 bases, and 16 bases lay between the germline ends. CDR3 length: 13 amino acids. The CDR3 reads CASRQSGRPEQYF. The CDR3 DNA reads TGTGCCAGCAGGCAATCGGGCAGGCCTGAGCAGTACTTC.

The chain has TRBV5-1 and TRBJ1-2; the D is unclear. Trimming pared 2 bases from V and 1 base from J, leaving 6 bases between. CDR3 length equals 13 residues. The V gene's germline CDR1 is SGHRS and CDR2 YFSETQ. The CDR3 coding sequence is TGCGCCAGCAGCTTCGGGGTTAACTATGGCTACACCTTC. It yields the protein CASSFGVNYGYTF.

This clone has only one observation. The chain employs TRBV10-3 and TRBJ2-7; a possible D gene is TRBD2 (5 bases). Trimming removed 0 bases from V and 2 bases from J, with 17 bases in between. Germline V gene sequence: CDR1 ENHRY, CDR2 SYGVKD. This CDR3 has 17 residues. CDR3 DNA sequence: TGTGCCATCAGTGAGTCGATAGGACGAGGGATCCCCTACGAGCAGTACGTC. Protein: CAISESIGRGIPYEQYV.

This rearrangement joins TRBV25-1 to TRBJ1-6; D may be TRBD1 (6 bases). Looked up from germline, CDR1 is MGHDK and CDR2 is SYGVNS. The CDR3 runs to 13 residues. Trimming shortened V by 3 bases and J by 8 bases, and 8 bases separated the two germline ends. CDR3 sequence reads: CASSDQGYSPLHF. The CDR3 nucleotides are TGTGCCAGCAGTGATCAGGGGTATTCACCCCTCCACTTT.

This clone appeared a few times. The J gene is TRBJ1-1, the V gene TRBV4-3; D unclear. The germline V and J ends were trimmed by 1 base and 1 base, with 10 bases remaining between them. The CDR3 loop spans 15 amino acids. Germline V gene sequence: CDR1 LGHNA, CDR2 YSLEER. CDR3 DNA: TGCGCCAGCAGCCAAGCCCCGTGGGGGAACACTGAAGCTTTCTTT. Translated: CASSQAPWGNTEAFF.

This chain links TRBV2 with TRBJ1-3; D gene ambiguous. This CDR3 comprises 14 residues. V was trimmed by 4 bases and J by 0 bases, leaving 7 bases between them. Germline loops: CDR1 SNHLY, CDR2 FYNNEI. CDR3 coding DNA: TGTGCCAGCAGTGGTAGATCCTCTGGAAACACCATATATTTT. It encodes CASSGRSSGNTIYF.

This clone was found once. V and J are TRBV30 and TRBJ1-1, with D hard to call. The CDR3 is 15 residues long. The V end lost 3 bases, the J end lost 0 bases, and 14 bases lay between the germline ends. The germline CDR1 and CDR2 sequences are GTSNPN and SVGIG (reference sequence). For the CDR3, the DNA is TGTGCCTGGAGCCCAGGAGGCTTCTTGAACACTGAAGCTTTCTTT. Amino acid sequence: CAWSPGGFLNTEAFF.

The chain recombines TRBV6-5 with TRBJ1-2; possible D gene TRBD1, 5 bases. Trimming took off 2 bases at V and 5 bases at J, with 9 bases between the two ends. The CDR3 is 13 amino acids. Germline assignment: CDR1 MNHEY and CDR2 SVGAGI. CDR3 DNA: TGTGCCAGCAGTTACGGGGGTAAATATGGCTACACCTTC. Its translation is CASSYGGKYGYTF.

The chain joins TRBV6-5 to TRBJ2-1, with D perhaps TRBD1 (5 bases). From germline, CDR1 is MNHEY and CDR2 SVGAGI. This CDR3 contains 14 residues. With 10 bases removed from V and 0 bases from J, the gap between germline ends came to 13 bases. The CDR3 sequence is CATKDRSSYNEQFF. The CDR3 bases are TGTGCCACCAAAGACAGAAGCTCCTACAATGAGCAGTTCTTC.

The chain recombines TRBV28 with TRBJ2-7; possible D gene TRBD2, 5 bases. Germline V CDR1 and CDR2: MDHEN, SYDVKM. This CDR3 comprises 15 residues. V was clipped by 4 bases and J by 0 bases, with 13 bases between them. Here the CDR3 reads CASSSISSGSYEQYF. The CDR3 DNA is TGTGCCAGCAGTTCTATCTCGAGCGGCTCCTACGAGCAGTACTTC. Variable domain in full (rest from reference TRBV28 and TRBJ2-7): DVKVTQSSRYLVKRTGEKVFLECVQDMDHENMFWYRQDPGLGLRLIYFSYDVKMKEKGDIPEGYSVSREKKERFSLILESASTNQTSMYLCASSSISSGSYEQYFGPGTRLTVT.

This clone is a singleton in its sample. This chain links TRBV5-8 with TRBJ2-3, with D perhaps matching TRBD1 (6 bases). V lost 4 bases to trimming and J lost 2 bases, with 17 bases between them. The CDR3 contains 16 residues. Germline values: CDR1 SGHTS, CDR2 YDEGEE. Here the CDR3 DNA reads TGTGCCAGCAGCCTATGGACAGTTTCGTTCACAGATACGCAGTATTTT. Residues: CASSLWTVSFTDTQYF.

This chain connects TRBV21-1 to TRBJ2-7; TRBD1, the table's D call, lacks a check against the DNA. TRBV21-1 is classified as a pseudogene. This CDR3 spans 12 amino acids. CDR3 DNA sequence: TGTGCCACAAGGGGATTCCCCTACGAGCAGTACGTC. Its protein is CATRGFPYEQYV.

The rearrangement uses TRBV7-3 and TRBJ2-5; D ambiguous. Trimming cost V 5 bases and J 0 bases, with 10 bases left between them. CDR3 size: 14 residues. Germline V lookup: CDR1 SGHTA, CDR2 FQGTGA. CDR3 loop: CASSRDAHQETQYF. CDR3 nucleotides: TGTGCCAGCAGCCGAGACGCACACCAAGAGACCCAGTACTTC.

CDR3 bases: TGTGCCAGCAGTTTCATTGGGTTCGGGAACACCGGGGAGCTGTTTTTT. It codes for CASSFIGFGNTGELFF. The chain carries TRBV27 and TRBJ2-2; D is unresolved. There are 16 residues in the CDR3. CDR1 is MNHEY, CDR2 SMNVEV, per germline (reference sequence). V lost 3 bases to trimming and J lost 1 base, with 12 bases between them.

The chain combines TRBV14 with TRBJ2-1; D is possibly TRBD1 (7 bases). Germline loops: CDR1 SGHDN, CDR2 FVKESK. Trimming took 4 bases from V and 6 from J, leaving 16 bases between them. The CDR3 is 15 amino acids. For the CDR3, the DNA is TGTGCCAGCAGCCTAGCAGGGGGGCGACTCAATGAGCAGTTCTTC. Protein sequence: CASSLAGGRLNEQFF.

This clone was found once. This could be a read error, since a much larger clone is one nucleotide away. This chain uses TRBV11-2 with TRBJ2-2; D is undetermined. Deletions cut 4 bases from V and 2 bases from J, with 2 bases between. The CDR3 extends over 12 amino acids. The germline V gene has CDR1 SGHAT and CDR2 FQNNGV. The CDR3: CASSYNTGELFF. CDR3 nucleotides: TGTGCCAGCAGCTATAACACCGGGGAGCTGTTTTTT.

The chain carries TRBV6-1 and TRBJ2-4; D possibly corresponds to TRBD1 (6 bases). V was shortened by 6 bases and J by 0 bases, with 9 bases between the two germline ends. The germline gives CDR1 MNHNS, CDR2 SASEGT. This CDR3 is built from 14 residues. This CDR3 is CASRTGLAKNIQYF. CDR3 in DNA: TGTGCCAGCAGGACAGGTCTAGCCAAAAACATTCAGTACTTC.

V is TRBV5-4 and J is TRBJ2-6; D is perhaps TRBD2 (6 bases). The CDR3 has 16 residues. V lost 4 bases and J 0 bases, leaving 11 bases between the germline ends. CDR1 and CDR2 (germline): SGHNT, YYREEE (reference sequence). The chain's CDR3 is CASSMGLTSGANVLTF. In nucleotides, the CDR3 is TGTGCCAGCAGCATGGGACTTACCTCTGGGGCCAACGTCCTGACTTTC.

This clone was seen more than once but under ten times. Other nucleotide sequences in the sample specify the same CDR3. The CDR3 nucleotides are TGTGCCAGCAGCTTAGCAGGGAACTATGGCTACACCTTC. Its protein product is CASSLAGNYGYTF. The chain employs TRBV7-2 and TRBJ1-2; D is ambiguous. CDR3 length: 13 amino acids. Germline CDR1 reads SGHTA; CDR2 reads FQGNSA. V lost 0 bases, J lost 2 bases, and 4 bases lay in between.

The chain carries TRBV29-1 and TRBJ2-6; D not certain. Germline V gene lookup returns CDR1 SQVTM and CDR2 ANQGSEA. Between the trimmed V and J ends, which lost 5 bases and 3 bases, there was a span of 11 bases. The CDR3 runs to 14 residues. The CDR3 region has the DNA TGCAGCGTTAAGTGGTCGGGTGGGGCCAACGTCCTGACTTTC. Its protein is CSVKWSGGANVLTF.

The J gene is TRBJ2-7, the V gene TRBV5-8; D gene uncertain. The germline gives CDR1 SGHTS, CDR2 YDEGEE. The ends were cut back, 5 bases at V and 2 bases at J, with 8 bases in the middle. The CDR3 is 12 residues long. The CDR3 region is CASSPEAYEQYF. In DNA, the CDR3 is TGTGCCAGCAGTCCAGAGGCCTACGAGCAGTACTTC.